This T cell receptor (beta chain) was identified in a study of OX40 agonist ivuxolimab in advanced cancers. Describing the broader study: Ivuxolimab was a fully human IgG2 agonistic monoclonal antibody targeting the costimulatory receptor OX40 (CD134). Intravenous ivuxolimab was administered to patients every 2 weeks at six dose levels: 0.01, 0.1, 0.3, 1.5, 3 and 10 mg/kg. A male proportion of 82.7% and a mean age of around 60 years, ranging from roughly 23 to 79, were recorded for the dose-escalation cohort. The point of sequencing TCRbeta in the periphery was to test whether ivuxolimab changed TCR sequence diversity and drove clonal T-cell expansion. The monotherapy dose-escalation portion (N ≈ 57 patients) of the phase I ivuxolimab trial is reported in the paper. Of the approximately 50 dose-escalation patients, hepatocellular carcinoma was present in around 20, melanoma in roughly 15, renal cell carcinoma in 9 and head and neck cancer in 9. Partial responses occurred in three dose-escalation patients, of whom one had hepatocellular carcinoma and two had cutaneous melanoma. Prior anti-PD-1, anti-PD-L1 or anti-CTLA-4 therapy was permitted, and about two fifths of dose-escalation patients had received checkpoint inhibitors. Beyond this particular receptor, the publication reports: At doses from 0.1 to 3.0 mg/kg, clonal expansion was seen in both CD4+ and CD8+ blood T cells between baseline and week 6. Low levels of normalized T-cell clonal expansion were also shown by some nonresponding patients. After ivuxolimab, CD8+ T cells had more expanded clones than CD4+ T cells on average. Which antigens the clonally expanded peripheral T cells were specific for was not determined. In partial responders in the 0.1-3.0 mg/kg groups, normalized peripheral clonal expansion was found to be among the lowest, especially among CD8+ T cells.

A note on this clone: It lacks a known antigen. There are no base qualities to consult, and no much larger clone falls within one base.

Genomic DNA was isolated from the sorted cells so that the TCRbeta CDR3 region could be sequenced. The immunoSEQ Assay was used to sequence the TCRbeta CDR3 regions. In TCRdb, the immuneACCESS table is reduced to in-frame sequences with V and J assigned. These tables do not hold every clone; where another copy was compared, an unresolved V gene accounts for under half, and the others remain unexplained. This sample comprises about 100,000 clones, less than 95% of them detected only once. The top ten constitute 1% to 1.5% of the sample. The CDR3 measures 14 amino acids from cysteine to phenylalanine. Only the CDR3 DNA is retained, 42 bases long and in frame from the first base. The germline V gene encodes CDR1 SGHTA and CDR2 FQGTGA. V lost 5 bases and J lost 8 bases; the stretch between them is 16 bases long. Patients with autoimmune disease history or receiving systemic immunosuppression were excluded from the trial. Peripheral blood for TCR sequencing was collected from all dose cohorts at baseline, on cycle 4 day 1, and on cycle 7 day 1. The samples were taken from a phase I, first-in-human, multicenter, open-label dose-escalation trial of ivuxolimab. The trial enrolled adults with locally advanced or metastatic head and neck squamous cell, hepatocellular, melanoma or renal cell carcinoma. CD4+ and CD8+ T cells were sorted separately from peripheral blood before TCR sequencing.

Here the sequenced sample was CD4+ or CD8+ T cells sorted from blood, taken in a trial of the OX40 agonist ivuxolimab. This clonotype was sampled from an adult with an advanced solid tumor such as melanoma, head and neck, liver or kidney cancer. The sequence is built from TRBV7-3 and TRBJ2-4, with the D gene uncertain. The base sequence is TGTGCCAGCAGCCCAATGGGCTCTGAAGACATTCAGTACTTC. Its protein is CASSPMGSEDIQYF.